The rows below give T cell receptor beta chains drawn from one sample of a study of blood T cell repertoires in COVID-19. Libraries were prepared by immunoSEQ multiplex PCR; TCRdb keeps only in-frame clonotypes and omits some of them. The repertoire consists of approximately 380,000 clones, with 70% to 90% occurring once and the leading ten covering 1.2%. Sequenced sample: PBMCs or T cells enriched from blood (not recorded which). The receptors shown here come from a woman in her late teens or twenties who had recovered from COVID-19. The CDR3 runs from the conserved cysteine through the conserved F or W. Fields, in order: clone size, J gene, D gene, V gene, CDR3 protein, CDR3 DNA. A D gene is named only where the DNA matches it firmly. The size field is filled for only some rows; it gives once, few, many or a size class.

- | TRBJ2-7 | TRBD1 | TRBV13 | CASSYGQGGNYEQYF | TGTGCCAGCAGCTACGGACAGGGTGGAAACTACGAGCAGTACTTC
- | TRBJ1-2 | - | TRBV7-3 | CASSLIPGSNYGYTF | TGTGCCAGCAGCTTAATCCCGGGGTCAAACTATGGCTACACCTTC
- | TRBJ2-3 | - | TRBV7-3 | CASSLRGAGTDTQYF | TGTGCCAGCAGCTTACGCGGGGCTGGCACAGATACGCAGTATTTT
- | TRBJ1-2 | TRBD1 | TRBV19 | CATQGAFGYTF | TGTGCCACGCAGGGGGCATTTGGCTACACCTTC
many | TRBJ2-3 | - | TRBV6-2/TRBV6-3 | CASSYLEQDTQYF | TGTGCCAGCAGTTACTTAGAGCAAGATACGCAGTATTTT
- | TRBJ2-2 | TRBD2 | TRBV5-1 | CASSFSSGGLNTGELFF | TGCGCCAGCAGCTTTTCTAGCGGGGGCTTGAACACCGGGGAGCTGTTTTTT
- | TRBJ1-5 | - | TRBV7-2 | CANSLGGQNWRNQPQHF | TGTGCCAACAGCTTAGGAGGGCAAAACTGGCGCAATCAGCCCCAGCATTTT
- | TRBJ2-2 | TRBD2 | TRBV9 | CASSVAPSGGSTGELFF | TGTGCCAGCAGCGTAGCACCTAGCGGGGGATCCACCGGGGAGCTGTTTTTT
- | TRBJ2-7 | TRBD2 | TRBV9 | CASSPQAGGNEQYF | TGTGCCAGCAGCCCCCAAGCGGGGGGGAACGAGCAGTACTTC
- | TRBJ1-3 | TRBD1 | TRBV6-5 | CASRRQGAGNTIYF | TGTGCCAGCAGGAGACAGGGAGCTGGAAACACCATATATTTT
- | TRBJ1-1 | - | TRBV7-9 | CASSSTGGGVLNTEAFF | TGTGCCAGCAGCTCGACCGGGGGAGGGGTCCTGAACACTGAAGCTTTCTTT
- | TRBJ2-2 | - | TRBV19 | CASEGGTGELFF | TGTGCCAGTGAAGGGGGAACGGGGGAGCTGTTTTTT
- | TRBJ1-2 | - | TRBV5-6 | CASSPVESLYGYTF | TGTGCCAGCAGCCCCGTAGAGAGTTTATATGGCTACACCTTC
- | TRBJ2-3 | - | TRBV19 | CASSIGTASQGTQYF | TGTGCCAGTAGTATAGGTACAGCTTCACAGGGTACGCAGTATTTT
- | TRBJ1-5 | TRBD1 | TRBV3-1/TRBV3-2 | CASSLGQGINQPQHF | TGTGCCAGCAGCCTTGGACAGGGCATAAATCAGCCCCAGCATTTT
- | TRBJ2-2 | - | TRBV5-6 | CASTITWTVNTGELFF | TGTGCCAGCACCATAACCTGGACAGTCAACACCGGGGAGCTGTTTTTT
- | TRBJ1-4 | - | TRBV14 | CASSQATWGEETNEKLFF | TGTGCCAGCAGCCAAGCCACGTGGGGGGAGGAAACTAATGAAAAACTGTTTTTT
- | TRBJ1-4 | TRBD1 | TRBV6-2/TRBV6-3 | CASSDRAELPTNEKLFF | TGTGCCAGCAGCGACAGGGCCGAACTTCCAACTAATGAAAAACTGTTTTTT